Listed here are 9 T cell receptor beta chains from one sample, sequenced in a study of T-cell memory formation after mild COVID-19. TCRdb fed the 5' RACE reads into MiXCR, producing one record per CDR3 protein. The sample shows 120,000 or so distinct CDR3 sequences, approximately 15% of them seen only once. Input material: PBMCs or a T cell subset sorted from them (not recorded which). The receptors shown here come from an adult woman who had mild COVID-19 (a few samples of this study predate the infection). Cell type and time point are not known.

This chain uses TRBV12-3 or TRBV12-4 with TRBJ1-5; a possible D gene is TRBD1 (6 bases). V lost 5 bases, J lost 7 bases, and 12 bases lay in between. The CDR3 has 13 residues. The CDR3: CASSLGQSQPQHF. The DNA for the CDR3 is TGTGCCAGCAGTCTTGGACAGAGCCAGCCCCAGCATTTT.

Comment on this clonotype: A much larger clone is a single base away; this may be a read error. The V call is TRBV7-6, the J call TRBJ2-3, with D unresolved. Per the germline V gene, CDR1 is SGHVS and CDR2 is FNYEAQ. The CDR3 extends over 12 amino acids. The CDR3 nucleotides are TGTGCCAGCAGCTCCGCTGGAGATATGCAGTATTTT. Its translation is CASSSAGDMQYF.

The rearrangement links TRBV6-4 to TRBJ2-1; 11 bases are shared with TRBD2. CDR1 is MRHNA and CDR2 is SNTAGT in the germline V gene. The CDR3 runs 15 residues. The V and J ends lost 6 bases and 4 bases, in that order; junction bases with no gene match: 5. The CDR3 DNA reads TGTGCCAGCAGACAACTAGCGGGGGTTTACAATGAGCAGTTCTTC. Amino acid sequence: CASRQLAGVYNEQFF.

Only a few counts were recorded for this clonotype. The rearrangement links TRBV5-1 to TRBJ1-1; D is possibly TRBD1 (5 bases). The CDR3 is 14 residues long. Deletions cut 4 bases from V and 1 base from J, with 11 bases between. The germline gives CDR1 SGHRS, CDR2 YFSETQ. The CDR3 DNA follows: TGCGCCAGCAGCGAGGGACCGACGAACACTGAAGCTTTCTTT. It translates to CASSEGPTNTEAFF.

The V gene is TRBV3-1, the J gene TRBJ2-7; tentatively, D is TRBD1 (5 bases). V was pared by 0 bases and J by 6 bases, with 18 bases between. The CDR3 sequence is 16 residues long. In germline, CDR1 is LGHDT, CDR2 YNNKEL (reference sequence). As DNA, the CDR3 is TGTGCCAGCAGCCAAGAACGTGGGCCCCGTAGGGGCGAGCAGTACTTC. Residues: CASSQERGPRRGEQYF.

CDR3 coding DNA: TGTGCCAGCAGCGGGCAGACCGCCGGAACAGACACTGAAGCTTTCTTT. It translates to CASSGQTAGTDTEAFF. This chain connects TRBV9 to TRBJ1-1; D remains unclear. Germline lookup yields CDR1 SGDLS and CDR2 YYNGEE. Trimming cost V 3 bases and J 3 bases, with 18 bases left between them. The length of the CDR3 is 16 residues.

Only a few counts were recorded for this clonotype. The chain uses TRBV29-1 and TRBJ2-5, with 9 bases matching TRBD1. The CDR3 has 16 residues. Germline trimming cut 1 base from V and 4 bases from J; bases unmatched to any gene: 10. Germline CDR1 reads SQVTM; CDR2 reads ANQGSEA. CDR3 amino acids: CSVEGGQGIALETQYF. The CDR3 coding sequence is TGCAGCGTTGAAGGCGGACAGGGGATCGCCTTAGAGACCCAGTACTTC. Filled out from reference TRBV29-1 and TRBJ2-5, the complete variable domain reads SAVISQKPSRDICQRGTSLTIQCQVDSQVTMMFWYRQQPGQSLTLIATANQGSEATYESGFVIDKFPISRPNLTFSTLTVSNMSPEDSSIYLCSVEGGQGIALETQYFGPGTRLLVL.

This rearrangement joins TRBV7-3 to TRBJ2-1; TRBD1 might be the D (5 bases). The V end was cut by 1 base, the J end by 5 bases, with 15 bases between. CDR3 length: 16 amino acids. In germline, CDR1 is SGHTA, CDR2 FQGTGA. CDR3 nucleotide sequence: TGTGCCAGCAGCTTAAGTGGATGGGGCACAAACAATGAGCAGTTCTTC. Protein sequence: CASSLSGWGTNNEQFF.

The chain recombines TRBV30 with TRBJ2-6, with TRBD1 matching over 7 bases. The germline CDR1 and CDR2 sequences are GTSNPN and SVGIG (reference sequence). V lost 1 base to trimming and J lost 2 bases; unmatched junction nucleotides: 2. The CDR3 covers 15 residues. The CDR3 protein is CAWSADRAGANVLTF. The CDR3 coding sequence is TGTGCCTGGAGTGCTGACAGGGCTGGGGCCAACGTCCTGACTTTC.